A single T cell receptor beta chain is shown here with its context. As yet, its antigen is unknown. This entry comes from a study of early T cells in non-severe SARS-CoV-2 infection. Study-wide context: Alpha and beta chains were unpaired, from unsorted whole-blood bulk RNA. The study, taken as a whole, reports: The VDJdb matching leaned toward anti-spike CD8 responses and overlooked private and CD4 specificities.

Unique molecular identifiers tagged individual cDNA molecules. TCRdb fed the 5' RACE reads into MiXCR, producing one record per CDR3 protein. The table lists tens of thousands of distinct CDR3 sequences, 6.3% of them singletons. The V segment lost 8 bases and the J segment 6 bases; nucleotides outside the gene matches: 14. Germline V gene sequence: CDR1 LNHNV, CDR2 YYDKDF (reference sequence). The CDR3 has 17 amino acids. Sequencing was done on a sample of whole blood. J is TRBJ2-1 and V is TRBV15, with 12 nucleotides matching TRBD2. The TCR comes from an adult who was a healthcare worker with PCR-confirmed SARS-CoV-2 infection or an uninfected control (not recorded which). The CDR3 here is CATELAGGLRWGNEQFF. The CDR3 nucleotides are TGTGCCACCGAACTAGCGGGAGGTCTTAGGTGGGGCAATGAGCAGTTCTTC.